This TCR beta chain appears in the sequencing data of a study of blood T cells in healthy people across ages. Donors each provided roughly 10 milliliters of peripheral blood. Each sample yielded at least 6 million isolated PBMCs. For the second PCR, which ran for about 7 to 11 cycles, a sample-barcoded 5' primer and a J-beta primer mix were used. Per-sample output comprised a minimum of 2.5 million paired-end reads containing CDR3. TCRdb itself ran the 5' RACE reads through MiXCR, one entry per CDR3 protein. The table shows some 900,000 distinct CDR3 sequences, with around 28% occurring only once. The CDR3 loop spans 11 amino acids.

This TCR was recovered from a woman older than 75 in good health. The rearrangement links TRBV21-1 to TRBJ1-2. TRBV21-1 is given as a pseudogene. Input material: blood. CDR3 protein: CASSSVEFPTF. CDR3 bases: TGTGCCAGCAGCAGCGTTGAATTTCCCACCTTC.